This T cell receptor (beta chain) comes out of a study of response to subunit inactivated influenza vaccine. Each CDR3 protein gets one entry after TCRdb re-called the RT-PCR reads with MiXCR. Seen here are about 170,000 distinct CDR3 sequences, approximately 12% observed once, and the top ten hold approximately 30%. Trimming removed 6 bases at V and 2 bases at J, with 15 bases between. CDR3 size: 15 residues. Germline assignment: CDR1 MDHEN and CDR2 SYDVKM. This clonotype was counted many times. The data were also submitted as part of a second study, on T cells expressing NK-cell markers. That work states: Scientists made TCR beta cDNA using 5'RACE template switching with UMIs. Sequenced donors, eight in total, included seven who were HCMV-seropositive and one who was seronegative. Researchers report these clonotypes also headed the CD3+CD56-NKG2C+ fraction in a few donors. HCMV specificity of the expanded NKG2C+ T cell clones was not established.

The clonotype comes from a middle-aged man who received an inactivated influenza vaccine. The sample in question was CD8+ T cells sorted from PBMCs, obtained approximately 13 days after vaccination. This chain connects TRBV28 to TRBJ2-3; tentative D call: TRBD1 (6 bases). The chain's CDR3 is CASRPLGTFTDTQYF. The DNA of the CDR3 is TGTGCCAGCAGACCCCTAGGGACATTCACAGATACGCAGTATTTT.